The sequence of this T cell receptor beta chain was determined in a study of blood T cell repertoires in COVID-19. This CDR3 has 12 amino acids. In germline, CDR1 is DFQATT, CDR2 SNEGSKA (reference sequence). Trimming removed 3 bases from V and 6 bases from J, with 10 bases in between. Per the authors' pipeline: Scientists estimated how many nucleated cells there were by amplifying reference gene primers. The assay was immunoSEQ multiplex PCR, and TCRdb's table has in-frame clones only and misses some. Clonal size and the V and J genes are those of that table, whereas D and trimming came from the DNA. Of roughly 20,000 clones in the sample, almost 90% are singletons; the top ten hold approximately 12%.

The sequencing input was peripheral blood. The sequence came from a human donor in a cohort sampled during active COVID-19. The gene calls are TRBV20-1 and TRBJ2-3; the D gene is possibly TRBD1 (5 bases). The CDR3 nucleotides read TGCAGTGCTAGTCTCAGGGCCGATACGCAGTATTTT. Amino acids: CSASLRADTQYF.